This T cell receptor (beta chain) was observed in a study of metastatic and nonmetastatic thyroid tumors. Study-level information: Comparison of repertoires was carried out across blood and tumor or nodule tissue from malignant and benign thyroid patients.

In the authors' workflow: It was from CDR3 differences across clinicopathological groups that a distant-metastasis classifier for papillary thyroid cancer was built. TCRdb re-processed the PCR reads through MiXCR. The V and J calls reflect TCRdb's pipeline rather than the authors' work. The sample yields fewer than 35,000 clones, 20% to 30% seen once. The study's findings and limits: Patients with malignant thyroid tumors reportedly had significantly higher TCR beta diversity than those with benign nodules, in blood and tumor.

Thyroid surgery was performed in patients who had received no treatment beforehand. Note on this clone: Its target is unknown.

This CDR3 has 15 residues. V lost 11 bases to trimming and J lost 5 bases, with 24 bases between them. The V gene's germline CDR1 is MDHEN and CDR2 SYDVKM. The sample comprised blood. This sequence joins TRBV28 and TRBJ1-1; maybe TRBD1 (6 bases). The receptor was derived from a female donor with papillary thyroid cancer or a benign thyroid nodule (not recorded which). Some clones in this sample may be carry-over from other donors' samples. The CDR3, as DNA: TGTGCCCACTCCTACAGGGTGCGGGGAGGGACTGAAGCTTTCTTT. Translating it yields CAHSYRVRGGTEAFF.